A single sample gave rise to the 26 T cell receptor beta chains below, sequenced in a study of T-cell memory formation after mild COVID-19. MiXCR, applied by TCRdb to the 5' RACE reads, yields one record per CDR3 protein. The table includes 540,000 or so distinct CDR3 sequences, around 20% detected once. The sample was PBMCs or a T cell subset sorted from them (not recorded which). All receptors come from an adult woman who had mild COVID-19 (a few samples of this study predate the infection). Cell type and time point are not known.

The chain carries TRBV29-1 and TRBJ1-2; 8 bases are shared with TRBD1. CDR3 size: 18 residues. The V gene end was trimmed by 0 bases and the J gene end by 3 bases; junction bases not matched to a gene: 15. Germline V gives CDR1 SQVTM, CDR2 ANQGSEA. The DNA of the CDR3 is TGCAGCGTTGAAGACCTCATTATCAGGGGGCGAACCTACTATGGCTACACCTTC. This gives the protein CSVEDLIIRGRTYYGYTF.

In its sample, this clonotype was seen a few times. This chain links TRBV29-1 with TRBJ1-1; D call uncertain. The CDR3 is made up of 12 amino acids. With 5 bases removed from V and 0 bases from J, the gap between germline ends came to 7 bases. Germline assignment: CDR1 SQVTM and CDR2 ANQGSEA. The CDR3 DNA is TGCAGCGTTTGGGATTTGAACACTGAAGCTTTCTTT. Its translation is CSVWDLNTEAFF.

In this sample, this clonotype turned up many times. V is TRBV6-6 and J is TRBJ1-2, with 9 bases fitting TRBD1. Losses at the gene ends were 2 bases for V and 2 bases for J; bases not matched to a gene: 0. CDR3 length equals 14 residues. Germline CDR1 is MNHNY and CDR2 is SVGAGI (reference sequence). CDR3 protein: CASSYGQGNYGYTF. As DNA, the CDR3 is TGTGCCAGCAGTTACGGACAGGGGAACTATGGCTACACCTTC.

The chain carries TRBV20-1 and TRBJ1-2; 10 bases agree with TRBD1. CDR3 length equals 15 residues. The germline gives CDR1 DFQATT, CDR2 SNEGSKA (reference sequence). V shed 0 bases, J shed 3 bases, and the junction held 4 bases outside the gene matches. The CDR3 DNA reads TGCAGTGCTAGAGACCCGGACAGGGGGTACTATGGCTACACCTTC. The encoded protein is CSARDPDRGYYGYTF.

J is TRBJ2-7 and V is TRBV11-2, with a tentative D call TRBD1 (6 bases). Germline CDR1 and CDR2: SGHAT and FQNNGV. The CDR3 is 12 amino acids. Trimming took off 5 bases at V and 6 bases at J, with 11 bases between the two ends. CDR3 in amino acids: CASSPDSLEQYV. As DNA, the CDR3 is TGTGCCAGCAGCCCGGACAGTCTCGAGCAGTACGTC.

A few counts support this clonotype. The chain recombines TRBV3-1 with TRBJ2-7, with unresolved D. The V gene lost 0 bases and the J gene lost 9 bases, with 9 bases spanning the gap. CDR1 is LGHDT, CDR2 YNNKEL, per germline (reference sequence). This CDR3 has 12 residues. The CDR3 is CASSQDQAGQYF. CDR3 nucleotides: TGTGCCAGCAGCCAAGATCAGGCAGGGCAGTACTTC.

The chain joins TRBV30 to TRBJ1-5; D gene ambiguous. CDR1 is GTSNPN, CDR2 SVGIG, per germline (reference sequence). V dropped 3 bases and J dropped 2 bases, with 8 bases sitting between them. The CDR3 length is 13 residues. CDR3 loop: CAWSSGGNQPQHF. CDR3 coding DNA: TGTGCCTGGAGCTCTGGCGGCAATCAGCCCCAGCATTTT.

This CDR3 reads CASSTRLAGGRDTQYF. CDR3 coding DNA: TGTGCCAGCAGCACCCGACTAGCGGGAGGGAGAGATACGCAGTATTTT. The chain couples TRBV9 to TRBJ2-3, with TRBD2 matching 14 bases. In germline, CDR1 is SGDLS, CDR2 YYNGEE. The junction had 6 bases not matched to a gene; V was cut back by 4 bases and J by 5 bases. The CDR3 length is 16 residues.

This clonotype was counted between two and nine times. V gene TRBV20-1 combines with J gene TRBJ2-5; D uncertain. Looked up from germline, CDR1 is DFQATT and CDR2 is SNEGSKA (reference sequence). This CDR3 spans 12 amino acids. V was cut by 6 bases and J by 3 bases, with 11 bases left in between. As DNA, the CDR3 is TGCAGTGCCTTACTGGGGAAAGAGACCCAGTACTTC. It is translated as CSALLGKETQYF.

This chain uses TRBV25-1 with TRBJ1-2, with D possibly TRBD1 on 6 matching bases. V was cut by 2 bases and J by 0 bases, with 19 bases left in between. The CDR3 runs to 18 residues. The germline V gene encodes CDR1 MGHDK and CDR2 SYGVNS. The CDR3 spells CASSETSPGVLTNYGYTF. The DNA of the CDR3 is TGTGCCAGCAGTGAAACCTCGCCAGGGGTCTTAACTAACTATGGCTACACCTTC.

The table lists this clonotype with a count of one. The chain carries TRBV6-5 and TRBJ1-2, with TRBD1 identical over 8 bases. CDR3 length equals 17 residues. Germline values: CDR1 MNHEY, CDR2 SVGAGI. The J segment lost 4 bases and the V segment lost 4 bases, leaving 14 bases of the junction unmatched. The CDR3 here is CASSLKPGGGRSYGYTF. The CDR3 region has the DNA TGTGCCAGCAGTTTGAAACCAGGGGGCGGACGTAGCTATGGCTACACCTTC.

This clonotype was seen at least ten times. V usage is TRBV9 and J usage is TRBJ2-3; D could derive from TRBD1 or TRBD2 (5 bases each). This CDR3 has 16 residues. V was shortened by 2 bases and J by 0 bases, with 13 bases between the two germline ends. Looked up from germline, CDR1 is SGDLS and CDR2 is YYNGEE. The CDR3 is CASSVSGTRSTDTQYF. CDR3 bases: TGTGCCAGCAGCGTCTCCGGGACGAGGAGCACAGATACGCAGTATTTT.

The chain recombines TRBV7-2 with TRBJ2-1; 10 positions match TRBD2. The V segment lost 5 bases and the J segment 15 bases; nucleotides outside the gene matches: 16. The V gene's germline CDR1 is SGHTA and CDR2 FQGNSA. The CDR3 length is 15 residues. CDR3 amino acids: CASSPIHSPGLAPFF. CDR3 coding DNA: TGTGCCAGCAGCCCAATTCATTCACCGGGACTAGCGCCGTTCTTC.

The chain uses TRBV24-1 and TRBJ2-7; no firm D call. Trimming removed 6 bases at V and 2 bases at J, with 13 bases between. This CDR3 region has 14 residues. Germline V gives CDR1 KGHDR, CDR2 SFDVKD. The CDR3 protein is CATSSTARPYEQYF. CDR3 DNA: TGTGCCACCAGTAGCACCGCTCGACCCTACGAGCAGTACTTC.

V is TRBV7-2 and J is TRBJ2-7; 8 positions agree with TRBD1. J was trimmed by 6 bases and V by 4 bases; bases with no gene match: 5. Germline V gives CDR1 SGHTA, CDR2 FQGNSA. The CDR3 is 13 amino acids. CDR3 sequence: CASSWQGAVEQYF. In nucleotides, the CDR3 is TGTGCCAGCAGCTGGCAGGGGGCCGTCGAGCAGTACTTC.

This chain links TRBV5-1 with TRBJ2-3; 7 bases match TRBD2. The CDR3 runs 17 residues. V lost 2 bases and J lost 1; bases outside the gene matches: 10. The V gene's germline CDR1 is SGHRS and CDR2 YFSETQ. The DNA for the CDR3 is TGCGCCAGCAGCTTTTCACCTCCGGCGGGGGGCACAGATACGCAGTATTTT. Encoded protein: CASSFSPPAGGTDTQYF.

V gene TRBV19 combines with J gene TRBJ1-5, with D maybe TRBD1 (6 bases). The V gene lost 4 bases and the J gene lost 0 bases, with 10 bases spanning the gap. Germline V CDR1 and CDR2: LNHDA, SQIVND (reference sequence). The CDR3 spans 15 residues. The CDR3 is CASSTDRSSNQPQHF. In DNA, the CDR3 is TGTGCCAGTAGTACTGACAGGAGTAGCAATCAGCCCCAGCATTTT.

This clonotype was detected a few times. This sequence joins TRBV11-2 and TRBJ2-1; 9 bases map to TRBD2. J was trimmed by 8 bases and V by 8 bases; bases with no gene match: 16. This CDR3 comprises 16 residues. The germline V gene encodes CDR1 SGHAT and CDR2 FQNNGV. The CDR3 sequence is CASGDLAGELMDEQFF. The DNA for the CDR3 is TGTGCCAGCGGCGACTTAGCGGGAGAATTGATGGATGAGCAGTTCTTC.

J is TRBJ2-7 and V is TRBV30; perhaps TRBD2 as D (5 bases). There are 13 residues in the CDR3. CDR1 and CDR2 from the germline V gene are GTSNPN and SVGIG (reference sequence). Trimming shortened V by 2 bases and J by 8 bases, and 16 bases separated the two germline ends. CDR3 amino acids: CAWSRGRQTKQYF. The DNA of the CDR3 is TGTGCCTGGAGTAGAGGGCGCCAAACTAAGCAGTACTTC.

This clonotype has just a few counts. This chain connects TRBV5-8 to TRBJ1-1; D unclear. The CDR3 covers 13 residues. V was cut by 2 bases and J by 0 bases, with 5 bases left in between. The germline V gene encodes CDR1 SGHTS and CDR2 YDEGEE. Here the CDR3 reads CASSFWVNTEAFF. DNA for the CDR3: TGTGCCAGCAGCTTCTGGGTGAACACTGAAGCTTTCTTT.

This clonotype came up a few times. The rearrangement links TRBV9 to TRBJ2-1; unclear D gene. Trimming removed 0 bases at V and 0 bases at J, with 10 bases between. The CDR3 runs to 16 residues. Germline V gives CDR1 SGDLS, CDR2 YYNGEE. Written as DNA, the CDR3 is TGTGCCAGCAGCGTAGTTGGCGAGAGCTCCTACAATGAGCAGTTCTTC. Translation: CASSVVGESSYNEQFF.

This clonotype appeared a single time. The chain employs TRBV6-1 and TRBJ2-1, with D perhaps TRBD2 (5 bases). From germline, CDR1 is MNHNS and CDR2 SASEGT. The CDR3 extends over 13 amino acids. The ends were cut back, 6 bases at V and 9 bases at J, with 15 bases in the middle. The DNA of the CDR3 is TGTGCCAGCAGCCTGGACCCTCGGGGTGAGCAGTTCTTC. Amino acids: CASSLDPRGEQFF.

The sample holds a few counts of this clonotype. The V gene is TRBV12-3 or TRBV12-4, the J gene TRBJ2-7; D possibly corresponds to TRBD1 (5 bases). The CDR3 extends over 13 amino acids. The V end was cut by 2 bases, the J end by 3 bases, with 8 bases between. CDR3 DNA: TGTGCCAGCAGTTTAATGACAGACTACGAGCAGTACTTC. This sequence encodes CASSLMTDYEQYF.

This chain links TRBV7-2 with TRBJ2-4; TRBD2 matches 16 bases. With 5 bases clipped from V and 5 bases from J, the junction kept 15 bases outside the gene matches. The CDR3 runs 20 residues. Germline CDR1 reads SGHTA; CDR2 reads FQGNSA. As DNA, the CDR3 is TGTGCCAGCAGCCCTCTGGGGGGACTAGCGGGAGGGCCTATCGAAAACATTCAGTACTTC. The encoded protein is CASSPLGGLAGGPIENIQYF.

The genes are TRBV7-2 and TRBJ1-6; 7 positions match TRBD1. The CDR3 extends over 15 amino acids. The germline gives CDR1 SGHTA, CDR2 FQGNSA. V was pared by 5 bases and J by 7 bases, with 8 bases of the junction left unmatched. The CDR3 loop is CASSPQGLGNSPLHF. The CDR3 DNA reads as TGTGCCAGCAGCCCACAGGGGTTGGGAAATTCACCCCTCCACTTT.

The chain has TRBV29-1 and TRBJ2-3; 8 nucleotides align to TRBD1. With V trimmed by 5 bases and J by 4 bases, 8 bases remained unmatched. This CDR3 is built from 14 residues. The germline V gene has CDR1 SQVTM and CDR2 ANQGSEA. The CDR3 DNA is TGCAGCGTTCTCCCCGGGACAGGTTCAGATACGCAGTATTTT. Amino acid sequence: CSVLPGTGSDTQYF.